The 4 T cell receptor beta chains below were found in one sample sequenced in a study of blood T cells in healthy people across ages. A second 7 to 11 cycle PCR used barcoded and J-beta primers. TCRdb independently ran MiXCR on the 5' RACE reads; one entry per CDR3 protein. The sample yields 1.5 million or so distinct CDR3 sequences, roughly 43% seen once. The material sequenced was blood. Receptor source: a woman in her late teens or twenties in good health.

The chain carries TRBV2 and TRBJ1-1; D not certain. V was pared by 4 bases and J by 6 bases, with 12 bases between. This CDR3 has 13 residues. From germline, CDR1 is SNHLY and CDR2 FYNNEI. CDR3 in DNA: TGTGCCAGCAGTGGGCCAGCACCACCTGAAGCTTTCTTT. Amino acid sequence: CASSGPAPPEAFF.

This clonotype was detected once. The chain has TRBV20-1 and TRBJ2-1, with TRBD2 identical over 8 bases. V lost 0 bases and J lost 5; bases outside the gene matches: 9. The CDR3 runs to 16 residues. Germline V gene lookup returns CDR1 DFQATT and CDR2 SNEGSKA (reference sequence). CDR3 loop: CSARDRGGRIDNEQFF. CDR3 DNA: TGCAGTGCTAGAGATAGAGGCGGGAGGATCGACAATGAGCAGTTCTTC.

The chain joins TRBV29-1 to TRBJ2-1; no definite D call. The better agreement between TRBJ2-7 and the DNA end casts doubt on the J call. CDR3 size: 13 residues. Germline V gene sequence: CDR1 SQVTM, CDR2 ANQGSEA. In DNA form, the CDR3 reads TGCAGCCCGTTGATAGGGAACTACAATGAGCAGTACTTC. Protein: CSPLIGNYNEQYF.

CDR3 bases: TGTGCCAGCAGCTTTAAGACAGGGGGCGGTCAGTACTTC. Amino acids: CASSFKTGGGQYF. The rearrangement uses TRBV7-2 and TRBJ2-7; 10 nucleotides line up with TRBD1. The germline CDR1 and CDR2 sequences are SGHTA and FQGNSA. This CDR3 is built from 13 residues. The trim removed 3 bases at V and 10 bases at J, leaving 6 bases unmatched. Supplemented by reference TRBV7-2 and TRBJ2-7, the full variable domain reads GAGVSQSPSNKVTEKGKDVELRCDPISGHTALYWYRQSLGQGLEFLIYFQGNSAPDKSGLPSDRFSAERTGGSVSTLTIQRTQQEDSAVYLCASSFKTGGGQYFGPGTRLTVT.